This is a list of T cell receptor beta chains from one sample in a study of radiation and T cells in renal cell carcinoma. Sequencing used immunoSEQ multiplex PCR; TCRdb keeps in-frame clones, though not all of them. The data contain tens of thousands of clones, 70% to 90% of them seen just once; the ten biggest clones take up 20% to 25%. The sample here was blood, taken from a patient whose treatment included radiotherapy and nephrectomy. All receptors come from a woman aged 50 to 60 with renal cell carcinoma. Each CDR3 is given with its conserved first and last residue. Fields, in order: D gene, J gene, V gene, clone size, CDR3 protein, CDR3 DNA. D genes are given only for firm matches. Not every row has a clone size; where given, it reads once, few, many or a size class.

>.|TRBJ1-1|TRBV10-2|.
CASSFWEVNTEAFF
TGCGCCAGCAGTTTTTGGGAGGTGAACACTGAAGCTTTCTTT
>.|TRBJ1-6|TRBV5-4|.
CASSFSPSGVLNSPLHF
TGTGCCAGCAGCTTCTCTCCCTCAGGGGTCTTGAATTCACCCCTCCACTTT
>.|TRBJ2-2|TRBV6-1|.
CASSEAIGASGELFF
TGTGCCAGCAGTGAAGCGATCGGTGCTAGCGGGGAGCTGTTTTTT
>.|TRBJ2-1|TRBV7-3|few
CASSSPDRGDNEQFF
TGTGCCAGCAGCTCCCCGGACCGAGGGGACAATGAGCAGTTCTTC
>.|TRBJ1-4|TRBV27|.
CASSREGREKLFF
TGTGCCAGCAGCCGCGAGGGGAGGGAGAAACTGTTTTTT
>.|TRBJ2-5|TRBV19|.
CASSRQEANQETQYF
TGTGCCAGTAGTAGACAGGAGGCCAATCAAGAGACCCAGTACTTC
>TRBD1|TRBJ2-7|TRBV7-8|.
CASSLARGQDEQYF
TGTGCCAGCAGCTTAGCCAGGGGGCAGGACGAGCAGTACTTC
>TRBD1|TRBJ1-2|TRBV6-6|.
CASSQTGGYGYTF
TGTGCCAGCAGTCAGACAGGGGGGTATGGCTACACCTTC
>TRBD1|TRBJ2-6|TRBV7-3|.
CASSPGTGSWSGANVLTF
TGTGCCAGCAGCCCCGGGACAGGCTCCTGGTCCGGGGCCAACGTCCTGACTTTC
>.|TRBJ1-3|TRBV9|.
CASSGAGGTKGNTIYF
TGTGCCAGCAGCGGGGCGGGCGGAACGAAAGGAAACACCATATATTTT
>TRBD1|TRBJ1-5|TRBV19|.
CASSILGQGGNQPQHF
TGTGCCAGTAGTATACTCGGACAGGGGGGGAATCAGCCCCAGCATTTT
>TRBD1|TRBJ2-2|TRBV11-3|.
CASSPRKGAVGELFF
TGTGCCAGCAGCCCACGTAAGGGGGCGGTAGGGGAGCTGTTTTTT
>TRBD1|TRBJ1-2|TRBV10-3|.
CAISELDREEGYTF
TGTGCCATCAGTGAGCTTGACAGGGAGGAGGGCTACACCTTC
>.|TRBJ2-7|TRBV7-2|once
CASSHRGDSFYEQYF
TGTGCCAGCAGCCACCGGGGGGACAGCTTCTACGAGCAGTACTTC
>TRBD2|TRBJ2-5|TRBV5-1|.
CASSSATSGMETQYF
TGCGCCAGCAGCTCCGCGACTAGCGGGATGGAGACCCAGTACTTC
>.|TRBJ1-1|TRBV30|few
CAWSVDGGTEAFF
TGTGCCTGGAGTGTAGATGGAGGCACTGAAGCTTTCTTT
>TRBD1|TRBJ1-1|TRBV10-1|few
CASSTDRGNKAFF
TGCGCCAGCAGTACGGACAGGGGGAATAAAGCTTTCTTT
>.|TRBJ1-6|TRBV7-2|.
CASSLAGGVRSSPLHF
TGTGCCAGCAGCTTAGCAGGAGGGGTGCGCTCTTCACCCCTCCACTTT
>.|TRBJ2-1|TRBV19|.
CASSHVGANEQFF
TGTGCCAGTAGCCACGTGGGGGCAAATGAGCAGTTCTTC
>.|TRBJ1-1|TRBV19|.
CASSRTRNTEAFF
TGTGCCAGTAGCAGGACAAGGAACACTGAAGCTTTCTTT
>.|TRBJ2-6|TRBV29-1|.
CSVGYSGANVLTF
TGCAGCGTCGGGTACTCTGGGGCCAACGTCCTGACTTTC
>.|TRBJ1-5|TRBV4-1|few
CASSQTRIRGNQPQHF
TGCGCCAGCAGCCAAACACGAATAAGGGGCAATCAGCCCCAGCATTTT
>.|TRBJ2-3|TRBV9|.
CASSVAELTDTQYF
TGTGCCAGCAGCGTAGCAGAACTAACAGATACGCAGTATTTT
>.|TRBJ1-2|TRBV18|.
CASSLGQGYTF
TGTGCCAGCTCCCTAGGACAGGGCTACACCTTC
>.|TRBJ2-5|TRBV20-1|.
CSARSQETQYF
TGCAGTGCTCGTAGCCAAGAGACCCAGTACTTC
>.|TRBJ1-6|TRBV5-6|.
CASSKSGRLGNSPLHF
TGTGCCAGCAGCAAGAGTGGTCGGTTGGGAAATTCACCCCTCCACTTT
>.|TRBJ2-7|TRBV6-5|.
CASSQPITYEQYF
TGTGCCAGCAGCCAACCGATAACCTACGAGCAGTACTTC
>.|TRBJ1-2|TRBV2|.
CASCQGPINYGYTF
TGTGCCAGCTGCCAGGGTCCAATTAACTATGGCTACACCTTC
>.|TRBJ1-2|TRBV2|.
CASSVLREDYGYTF
TGTGCCAGCAGTGTTCTGAGGGAGGACTATGGCTACACCTTC
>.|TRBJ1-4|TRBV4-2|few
CASSHPRGGNEKLFF
TGTGCCAGCAGCCACCCCCGGGGAGGGAATGAAAAACTGTTTTTT
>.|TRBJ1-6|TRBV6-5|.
CASSSSTPYNSPLHF
TGTGCCAGCAGTTCTTCCACCCCCTATAATTCACCCCTCCACTTT
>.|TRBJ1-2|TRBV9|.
CASSVEQHYGYTF
TGTGCCAGCAGCGTAGAACAGCACTATGGCTACACCTTC
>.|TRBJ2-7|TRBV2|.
CASKGGFYEQYF
TGTGCCAGCAAAGGGGGGTTCTACGAGCAGTACTTC
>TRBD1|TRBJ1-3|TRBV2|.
CASSTGESPGNTIYF
TGTGCCAGCAGTACAGGGGAGTCTCCCGGAAACACCATATATTTT
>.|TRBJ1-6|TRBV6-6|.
CASSREEVSPLHF
TGTGCCAGCAGCCGGGAGGAAGTCTCACCCCTCCACTTT
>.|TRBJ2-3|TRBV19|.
CASSRAGSVADTQYF
TGTGCCAGTAGTCGAGCCGGGAGTGTGGCAGATACGCAGTATTTT
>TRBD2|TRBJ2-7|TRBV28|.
CASSLWGEAGVYEQYF
TGTGCCAGCAGTTTATGGGGTGAGGCGGGGGTCTACGAGCAGTACTTC
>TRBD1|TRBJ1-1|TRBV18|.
CASSPTTGVNTEAFF
TGTGCCAGCTCACCTACTACAGGGGTGAACACTGAAGCTTTCTTT
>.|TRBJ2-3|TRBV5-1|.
CASSPVASGTDTQYF
TGCGCCAGCAGCCCGGTGGCTAGCGGCACAGATACGCAGTATTTT
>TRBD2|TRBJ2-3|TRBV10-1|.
CASSPTGGGPDTQYF
TGCGCCAGCAGTCCGACGGGAGGAGGGCCAGATACGCAGTATTTT
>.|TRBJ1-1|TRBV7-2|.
CASSLVTGTVNTEAFF
TGTGCCAGCAGCTTAGTTACCGGGACGGTGAACACTGAAGCTTTCTTT
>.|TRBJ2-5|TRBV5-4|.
CASRPGNDGGETQYF
TGTGCCAGCAGACCCGGCAACGACGGTGGGGAGACCCAGTACTTC
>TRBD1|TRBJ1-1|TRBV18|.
CASSQNRDRGGTEAFF
TGTGCCAGCTCACAAAACCGGGACAGGGGTGGCACTGAAGCTTTCTTT
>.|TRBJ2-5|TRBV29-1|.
CSYRAAETQYF
TGCAGCTACAGGGCTGCCGAGACCCAGTACTTC
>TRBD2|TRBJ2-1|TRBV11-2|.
CASSLGAGDINEQFF
TGTGCCAGCAGCTTAGGAGCGGGGGATATCAATGAGCAGTTCTTC
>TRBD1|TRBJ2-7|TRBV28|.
CASTGTGSSYEQYF
TGTGCCAGCACCGGGACAGGGAGCTCCTACGAGCAGTACTTC
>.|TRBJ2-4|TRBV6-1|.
CASSEPIPAGVIAKNIQYF
TGTGCCAGCAGTGAACCAATCCCCGCAGGGGTTATAGCCAAAAACATTCAGTACTTC
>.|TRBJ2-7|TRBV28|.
CASSLYRNYEQYF
TGTGCCAGCAGTTTATACCGTAACTACGAGCAGTACTTC
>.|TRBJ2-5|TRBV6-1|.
CATGAGVLKETQYF
TGTGCCACAGGGGCGGGAGTTCTGAAAGAGACCCAGTACTTC
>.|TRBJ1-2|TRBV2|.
CADNGEIEDGYTF
TGTGCCGATAACGGGGAGATTGAGGATGGCTACACCTTC
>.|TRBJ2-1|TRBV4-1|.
CASSQRTPGRPNNEQFF
TGCGCCAGCAGCCAGAGGACGCCGGGACGTCCAAACAATGAGCAGTTCTTC
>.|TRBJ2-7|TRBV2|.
CASSRAPGSPYEQYF
TGTGCCAGCAGTCGGGCCCCGGGGTCCCCCTACGAGCAGTACTTC
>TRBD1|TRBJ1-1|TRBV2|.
CASHVSWDSEAFF
TGTGCCAGTCACGTTTCGTGGGACAGCGAAGCTTTCTTT
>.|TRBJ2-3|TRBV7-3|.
CASSTQGGDTQYF
TGTGCCAGCAGCACTCAGGGTGGCGATACGCAGTATTTT